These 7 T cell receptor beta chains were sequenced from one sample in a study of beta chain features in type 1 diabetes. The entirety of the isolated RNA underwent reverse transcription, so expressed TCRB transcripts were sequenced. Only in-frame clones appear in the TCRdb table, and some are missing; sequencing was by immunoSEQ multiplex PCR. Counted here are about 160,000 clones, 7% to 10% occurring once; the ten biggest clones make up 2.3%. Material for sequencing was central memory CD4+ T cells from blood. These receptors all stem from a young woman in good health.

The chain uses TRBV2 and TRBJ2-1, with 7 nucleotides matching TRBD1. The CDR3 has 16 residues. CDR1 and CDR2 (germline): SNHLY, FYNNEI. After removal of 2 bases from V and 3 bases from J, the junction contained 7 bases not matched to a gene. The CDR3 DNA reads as TGTGCCAGCAGTGAACCCACAGGGGTCGGCTACAATGAGCAGTTCTTC. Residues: CASSEPTGVGYNEQFF.

CDR3 nucleotide sequence: TGTGCCTGGAGTAGGTCAGGTGAGCAGTTCTTC. Protein: CAWSRSGEQFF. The V gene is TRBV30, the J gene TRBJ2-1; D is uncertain. V was cut by 2 bases and J by 9 bases, with 8 bases left in between. This CDR3 is built from 11 residues. Germline V gives CDR1 GTSNPN, CDR2 SVGIG (reference sequence).

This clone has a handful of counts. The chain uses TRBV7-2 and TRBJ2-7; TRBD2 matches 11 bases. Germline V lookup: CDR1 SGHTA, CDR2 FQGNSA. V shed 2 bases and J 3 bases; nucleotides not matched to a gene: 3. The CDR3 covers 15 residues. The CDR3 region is CASSLYGTSGYEQYF. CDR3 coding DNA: TGTGCCAGCAGCTTATACGGGACTAGCGGCTACGAGCAGTACTTC.

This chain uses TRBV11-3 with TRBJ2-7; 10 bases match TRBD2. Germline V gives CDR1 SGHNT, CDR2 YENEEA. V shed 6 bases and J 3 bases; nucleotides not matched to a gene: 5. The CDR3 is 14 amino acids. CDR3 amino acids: CASRWASGSYEQYF. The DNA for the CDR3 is TGTGCCAGCAGGTGGGCTAGCGGGAGCTACGAGCAGTACTTC.

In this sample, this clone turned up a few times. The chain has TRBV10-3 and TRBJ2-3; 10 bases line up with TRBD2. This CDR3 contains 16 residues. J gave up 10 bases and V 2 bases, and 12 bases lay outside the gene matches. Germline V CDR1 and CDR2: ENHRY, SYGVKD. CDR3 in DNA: TGTGCCATCAGTGAGAACCTAGCGGGAGCCTCTCCCGCGCAGTATTTT. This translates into CAISENLAGASPAQYF.

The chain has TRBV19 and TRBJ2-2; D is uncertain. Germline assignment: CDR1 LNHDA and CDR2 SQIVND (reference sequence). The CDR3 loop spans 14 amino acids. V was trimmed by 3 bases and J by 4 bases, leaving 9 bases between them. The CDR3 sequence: CASSMARPTGELFF. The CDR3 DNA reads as TGTGCCAGTAGTATGGCCCGCCCCACCGGGGAGCTGTTTTTT.

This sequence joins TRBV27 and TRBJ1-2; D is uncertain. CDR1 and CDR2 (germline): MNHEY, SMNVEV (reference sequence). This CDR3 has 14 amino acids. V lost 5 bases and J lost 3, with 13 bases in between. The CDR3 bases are TGTGCCAGCAGTCCCTCTTACGGTGACTATGGCTACACCTTC. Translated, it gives CASSPSYGDYGYTF.